The rows below give T cell receptor beta chains drawn from one sample of a study of CD8+CD57+ T cells in acquired aplastic anemia. TCRdb reprocessed the reads via MiXCR and lists one record per CDR3 protein. The sample holds over 150,000 distinct CDR3 sequences, 71% seen once. The sequenced material came from sorted CD4+, CD8+, or CD8+CD57+ T cells (not recorded which) from PBMCs. These receptors were collected from a human donor with aplastic anemia. Each CDR3 is given with its conserved first and last residue. The D gene is left open where the match is weak. The size entry is marked missing in some rows and otherwise reads once, few, many or a size class.

d_call,clone_size,j_call,v_call,cdr3_nt,cdr3_aa
NA,NA,TRBJ1-2,TRBV29-1,TGCAGCGTTGACCAGGGTTTCTATGGCTACACCTTC,CSVDQGFYGYTF
NA,NA,TRBJ2-5,TRBV19,TGTGCCAGTAGTATAGCCGCAGGAGGTTGGGACCAGTACTTC,CASSIAAGGWDQYF
NA,NA,TRBJ1-2,TRBV19,TGTGCCTGGAGTGTACTACTAAGGGACTATGGCTACACCTTC,CAWSVLLRDYGYTF
TRBD1,NA,TRBJ2-2,TRBV11-1,TGTGCCAGCAGCCCGAGGTGGACAGGGTCACCCGGGGAGCTGTTTTTT,CASSPRWTGSPGELFF
NA,NA,TRBJ2-7,TRBV11-2,TGTGCCAGCAGCGAAGATTTCGACGAGCAGTACTTC,CASSEDFDEQYF
TRBD1,few,TRBJ1-1,TRBV5-1,TGCGCCAGCAGCTTGGTGCCAGGGGGGAACACTGAAGCTTTCTTT,CASSLVPGGNTEAFF
NA,NA,TRBJ1-1,TRBV10-2,TGCGCCAGCTCCTCGACTTGGCGGACTGAAGCTTTCTTT,CASSSTWRTEAFF
NA,NA,TRBJ1-5,TRBV19,TGTGCCAGTAGTATATCAGGGCACAGCAACCAGCTCCAGCATTTT,CASSISGHSNQLQHF
TRBD1,NA,TRBJ2-2,TRBV20-1,TGCAGTGCTTTGGACAGGGTTGACACCGGGGAGCTGTTTTTT,CSALDRVDTGELFF
TRBD2,NA,TRBJ2-1,TRBV12-3/TRBV12-4,TGTGCCAGCAGTACTGGACTAGCGGGGGGTGAGCAGTTCTTC,CASSTGLAGGEQFF
NA,NA,TRBJ2-5,TRBV2,TGTGCTAATTATCGGGACACCGCGGGGACCCAGTACTTC,CANYRDTAGTQYF
TRBD2,few,TRBJ2-5,TRBV7-2,TGTGCCAGTAACCTAGCGGGAGGGATCCAAGAGACCCAGTACTTC,CASNLAGGIQETQYF
TRBD1,NA,TRBJ2-5,TRBV6-4,TGTGCCAGCAGTGACCGGGACAGGGAGGAGACCCAGTACTTC,CASSDRDREETQYF
TRBD1,NA,TRBJ2-7,TRBV20-1,TGCAGTGCTACCCGACAGGGCGGATCCTACGAGCAGTACTTC,CSATRQGGSYEQYF
NA,NA,TRBJ2-7,TRBV2,TGTGCCAGCAGTGGCCGAACCGGACGACCTTCCTACGAGCAGTACTTC,CASSGRTGRPSYEQYF
TRBD2,NA,TRBJ2-3,TRBV2,TGTGCCAGCAGTCCGACTAGCGGGGGCGCAGATACGCAGTATTTT,CASSPTSGGADTQYF
TRBD1,NA,TRBJ2-2,TRBV10-3,TGTGCCATCTCGACAGGGCAGGGTACCGGGGAGCTGTTTTTT,CAISTGQGTGELFF
NA,few,TRBJ1-2,TRBV4-1,TGCGCCAGCAGCCAAGAAACGGGGTCGGGCTATGGCTACACCTTC,CASSQETGSGYGYTF
TRBD1,NA,TRBJ2-1,TRBV29-1,TGCAGCGTTGTAGGGGACAGGAGTCGCTCCTACAATGAGCAGTTCTTC,CSVVGDRSRSYNEQFF
NA,NA,TRBJ2-7,TRBV5-1,TGCGCCAGCAGCTACAACATCTACGAGCAGTACTTC,CASSYNIYEQYF
NA,NA,TRBJ2-1,TRBV20-1,TGCAGTGCTATGTCCGGGAATGAGCAGTTCTTC,CSAMSGNEQFF